This T cell receptor beta chain was retrieved from a study of T cells in Graves' hyperthyroidism and ophthalmopathy. This clonotype was observed a handful of times. Template material for amplifying TCR beta CDR3 regions consisted of RNA transcripts. The TCR CDR3 was amplified in a first-round RT-PCR using the HTBI primer set. TCRdb fed the multiplex PCR reads into MiXCR, producing one record per CDR3 protein. The sample lists hundreds of thousands of distinct CDR3 sequences, approximately 40% occurring once. The CDR3 sequence is 17 residues long. Per germline, CDR1 SGHVS and CDR2 FQNEAQ. After removal of 0 bases from V and 2 bases from J, the junction contained 8 bases not matched to a gene.

The sequenced material came from blood. The rearrangement joins TRBV7-8 to TRBJ2-7; TRBD2 matches 9 bases. The clonotype comes from a woman aged 40 to 49 with Graves' hyperthyroidism. The CDR3 DNA reads as TGTGCCAGCAGCTTAGCAGCTAGCGGGGTCATAACCTACGAGCAGTACTTC. Translated, it gives CASSLAASGVITYEQYF. Full variable domain (outside the CDR3, taken from reference TRBV7-8 and TRBJ2-7): GAGVSQSPRYKVAKRGQDVALRCDPISGHVSLFWYQQALGQGPEFLTYFQNEAQLDKSGLPSDRFFAERPEGSVSTLKIQRTQQEDSAVYLCASSLAASGVITYEQYFGPGTRLTVT.